What follows are 20 T cell receptor beta chains derived from one specimen sequenced in a study of control samples from healthy donors and cancer patients. The method was immunoSEQ multiplex PCR; TCRdb's version includes in-frame clones alone and lacks a portion of them. The sample includes around 130,000 clones, roughly 94% seen only once; the top ten take approximately 4%. The sequenced sample was blood. The receptor set was obtained from a man aged 25 to 45 in good health.

The chain recombines TRBV6-2 or TRBV6-3 with TRBJ2-1, with 7 bases identical to TRBD2. The germline gives CDR1 MNHEY, CDR2 SVGEGT. The CDR3 is 15 amino acids. The V segment lost 0 bases and the J segment 6 bases; nucleotides outside the gene matches: 5. The CDR3 sequence is CASSYSTASGNEQFF. The CDR3 coding sequence is TGTGCCAGCAGTTACTCGACGGCTAGCGGCAATGAGCAGTTCTTC.

This clone was detected once. The germline gene is not matched at one end of the junction; a read error may be the cause. This sequence joins TRBV29-1 and TRBJ2-5; D possibly corresponds to TRBD1 (7 bases). This CDR3 is built from 14 residues. The germline gives CDR1 SQVTM, CDR2 ANQGSEA. CDR3: CSVDRPQGGEAQYF. The CDR3, as DNA: TGCAGCGTTGATCGGCCCCAGGGGGGAGAGGCCCAGTACTTC.

The chain has TRBV6-2 or TRBV6-3 and TRBJ1-2; D call uncertain. The CDR3 totals 18 residues. With 3 bases removed from V and 7 bases from J, the gap between germline ends came to 27 bases. Germline V lookup: CDR1 MNHEY, CDR2 SVGEGT. CDR3 DNA: TGTGCCAGCAGTTATCCACCCTTTGGTGGTGGTTTTAATGTTGGCTACACCTTC. Residues: CASSYPPFGGGFNVGYTF.

J is TRBJ2-2 and V is TRBV6-1, with 9 bases fitting TRBD2. The V gene end was trimmed by 4 bases and the J gene end by 3 bases; junction bases not matched to a gene: 15. There are 19 residues in the CDR3. Per germline, CDR1 MNHNS and CDR2 SASEGT. Here the CDR3 DNA reads TGTGCCAGCAGTGCCCGAGGCGGGGGGGCCTACGTCTACACCGGGGAGCTGTTTTTT. Its protein product is CASSARGGGAYVYTGELFF.

Only a few counts were recorded for this clone. This sequence joins TRBV5-4 and TRBJ1-3; no firm D call. CDR1 is SGHNT, CDR2 YYREEE, per germline (reference sequence). V gave up 1 base and J gave up 3 bases, with 8 bases separating them. This CDR3 has 14 residues. The CDR3 loop reads CASSLSGRGNTIYF. For the CDR3, the DNA is TGTGCCAGCAGCTTGTCAGGCCGTGGAAACACCATATATTTT.

The chain uses TRBV5-1 and TRBJ1-2, with TRBD1 matching over 8 bases. V shed 7 bases, J shed 2 bases, and the junction held 7 bases outside the gene matches. The CDR3 is made up of 14 amino acids. In germline, CDR1 is SGHRS, CDR2 YFSETQ. The CDR3 loop reads CASGWTGINYGYTF. In nucleotides, the CDR3 is TGCGCCAGCGGTTGGACAGGGATAAACTATGGCTACACCTTC.

The chain combines TRBV6-5 with TRBJ2-2, with D hard to call. The CDR3 is 12 amino acids. V was cut by 6 bases and J by 3 bases, with 5 bases left in between. The germline gives CDR1 MNHEY, CDR2 SVGAGI. CDR3 protein: CASSSDTGELFF. The CDR3 bases are TGTGCCAGCAGCTCAGACACCGGGGAGCTGTTTTTT.

The V and J genes are TRBV11-2 and TRBJ1-1; 7 bases agree with TRBD1. The CDR3 runs 12 residues. Germline V gives CDR1 SGHAT, CDR2 FQNNGV. Losses at the gene ends were 4 bases for V and 8 bases for J; bases not matched to a gene: 4. The CDR3 DNA sequence: TGTGCCAGCAGCTCTTGGACAGGAGAAGCTTTCTTT. Its protein product is CASSSWTGEAFF. Drawing the rest from reference TRBV11-2 and TRBJ1-1, the complete variable domain is EAGVAQSPRYKIIEKRQSVAFWCNPISGHATLYWYQQILGQGPKLLIQFQNNGVVDDSQLPKDRFSAERLKGVDSTLKIQPAKLEDSAVYLCASSSWTGEAFFGQGTRLTVV.

V gene TRBV2 combines with J gene TRBJ1-1; the match to TRBD1 covers 7 bases. The CDR3 has 12 amino acids. CDR1 and CDR2 from the germline V gene are SNHLY and FYNNEI. Trimming at V came to 7 bases and at J to 10 bases, leaving 9 bases not matched to a gene. The CDR3 coding sequence is TGTGCCAGCACCGGGGACAGCCTAACAGCTTTCTTT. Amino acid sequence: CASTGDSLTAFF.

The chain links TRBV30 to TRBJ1-1, with D tentatively TRBD1 (5 bases). In germline, CDR1 is GTSNPN, CDR2 SVGIG (reference sequence). Trimming shortened V by 3 bases and J by 1 base, and 15 bases separated the two germline ends. CDR3 length: 15 amino acids. Here the CDR3 DNA reads TGTGCCTGGAGGGCGACGGGACTTCGGAACACTGAAGCTTTCTTT. The encoded protein is CAWRATGLRNTEAFF.

This rearrangement joins TRBV20-1 to TRBJ1-1; D gene ambiguous. Germline V gives CDR1 DFQATT, CDR2 SNEGSKA (reference sequence). V dropped 3 bases and J dropped 1 base, with 12 bases sitting between them. This CDR3 comprises 14 residues. This CDR3 is CSASKTIRNTEAFF. The CDR3 DNA is TGCAGTGCTAGTAAGACTATTCGGAACACTGAAGCTTTCTTT.

This chain uses TRBV6-5 with TRBJ1-2, with D unresolved. Trimming took off 11 bases at V and 4 bases at J, with 14 bases between the two ends. The CDR3 has 12 residues. In germline, CDR1 is MNHEY, CDR2 SVGAGI. DNA for the CDR3: TGTGCCGGACGACACGGGAGCTATGGCTACACCTTC. Encoded protein: CAGRHGSYGYTF.

The chain joins TRBV11-2 to TRBJ1-1, with 8 bases lining up with TRBD1. The junction had 5 bases not matched to a gene; V was cut back by 4 bases and J by 4 bases. The CDR3 consists of 14 residues. Germline V gives CDR1 SGHAT, CDR2 FQNNGV. CDR3 DNA: TGTGCCAGCAGCTCTTCAGGGGGCTTCACTGAAGCTTTCTTT. It yields the protein CASSSSGGFTEAFF.

This clone is categorized as medium-sized. This chain joins TRBV6-2 or TRBV6-3 and TRBJ1-1; perhaps TRBD1 as D (5 bases). V lost 6 bases and J lost 4, with 15 bases in between. In germline, CDR1 is MNHEY, CDR2 SVGEGT. This CDR3 contains 14 residues. The CDR3 bases are TGTGCCAGCAGCCCCGGGGGAGACATCACTGAAGCTTTCTTT. Its translation is CASSPGGDITEAFF.

The chain combines TRBV6-5 with TRBJ1-1; D is perhaps TRBD1 (5 bases). V shed 5 bases and J shed 0 bases, with 13 bases lying between them. This CDR3 has 15 amino acids. Germline V gives CDR1 MNHEY, CDR2 SVGAGI. The CDR3 reads CASSPQGRMNTEAFF. For the CDR3, the DNA is TGTGCCAGCAGTCCTCAGGGTAGGATGAACACTGAAGCTTTCTTT.

This clone was detected only a few times. The rearrangement links TRBV3-1 (or the pseudogene TRBV3-2) to TRBJ2-3; D might be TRBD2 (6 bases). The CDR3 runs 18 residues. With 0 bases removed from V and 2 bases from J, the gap between germline ends came to 18 bases. Looked up from germline, CDR1 is LGHDT and CDR2 is YNNKEL (reference sequence). The CDR3, as DNA: TGTGCCAGCAGCCAAGAGATCGGGATTAGCGGATTCACAGATACGCAGTATTTT. Its protein is CASSQEIGISGFTDTQYF.

The rearrangement joins TRBV4-1 to TRBJ1-2, with a weak D call TRBD1 (6 bases). The CDR3 totals 14 residues. The V and J ends lost 0 bases and 8 bases respectively, with 13 bases between them. Germline CDR1 reads MGHRA; CDR2 reads YSYEKL. CDR3 nucleotide sequence: TGCGCCAGCAGCCAAGATCGGGGGGCGAGAGGCTACACCTTC. This codes for CASSQDRGARGYTF.

This rearrangement joins TRBV11-2 to TRBJ1-5; no reliable D call. V was cut by 5 bases and J by 5 bases, with 10 bases left in between. CDR3 size: 13 residues. CDR1 is SGHAT and CDR2 is FQNNGV in the germline V gene. The DNA for the CDR3 is TGTGCCAGCAGCGCTGACACCTATCAGCCCCAGCATTTT. Translating it yields CASSADTYQPQHF.

The genes are TRBV15 and TRBJ2-5, with 11 bases aligning to TRBD2. The CDR3 totals 15 residues. Trimming took 1 base from V and 5 from J; bases not matched to a gene: 3. Germline CDR1 reads LNHNV; CDR2 reads YYDKDF (reference sequence). The CDR3 DNA sequence: TGTGCCACCAGCAGAGGGGTAGCGGGGGGGGAGACCCAGTACTTC. Translation: CATSRGVAGGETQYF.

The chain employs TRBV9 and TRBJ2-1, with 7 bases identical to TRBD1. The CDR3 runs to 16 residues. The junction had 7 bases not matched to a gene; V was cut back by 0 bases and J by 4 bases. CDR1 is SGDLS, CDR2 YYNGEE, per germline. In nucleotides, the CDR3 is TGTGCCAGCAGCGTAGAAGACAGGGTCGGATACAATGAGCAGTTCTTC. This translates into CASSVEDRVGYNEQFF. Drawing the rest from reference TRBV9 and TRBJ2-1, the complete variable domain is DSGVTQTPKHLITATGQRVTLRCSPRSGDLSVYWYQQSLDQGLQFLIQYYNGEERAKGNILERFSAQQFPDLHSELNLSSLELGDSALYFCASSVEDRVGYNEQFFGPGTRLTVL.